The clone carrying this T cell receptor beta chain has a handful of counts. Its target is unknown. The data originate from a study of T-cell memory formation after mild COVID-19. Whole-study findings and limits: CD8+ contracting clones occupied EMRA, while CD4+ ones occupied mainly CM and EM.

TCRdb processed the 5' RACE reads anew with MiXCR; each CDR3 protein has one entry. The data show about 290,000 distinct CDR3 sequences, with about a sixth seen just once and roughly 22% held by the top ten. The receptor was isolated from a man aged 18 to 29 who had mild COVID-19 (a few samples of this study predate the infection). Cell type and time point are not known. Sequences were obtained from PBMCs or a T cell subset sorted from them (not recorded which).

The CDR3 DNA follows: TGCAGTGCTCGGACAAACTTGGGAGATACGCAGTATTTT. It is translated as CSARTNLGDTQYF. The chain couples TRBV20-1 to TRBJ2-3, with D perhaps matching TRBD1 (5 bases). The CDR3 is 13 amino acids. V was trimmed by 5 bases and J by 5 bases, leaving 14 bases between them. CDR1 and CDR2 (germline): DFQATT, SNEGSKA (reference sequence).